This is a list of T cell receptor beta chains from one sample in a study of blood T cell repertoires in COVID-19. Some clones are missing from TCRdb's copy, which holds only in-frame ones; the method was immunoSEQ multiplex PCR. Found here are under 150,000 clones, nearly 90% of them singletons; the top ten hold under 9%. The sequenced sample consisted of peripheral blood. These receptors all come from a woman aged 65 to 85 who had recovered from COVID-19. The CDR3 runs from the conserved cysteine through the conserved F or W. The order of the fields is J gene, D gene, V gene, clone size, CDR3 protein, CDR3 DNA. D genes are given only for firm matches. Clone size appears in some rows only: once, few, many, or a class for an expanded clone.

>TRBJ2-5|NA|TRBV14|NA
CASSHLRETQYF
TGTGCCAGCAGCCATCTGAGGGAGACCCAGTACTTC
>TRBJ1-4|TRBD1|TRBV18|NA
CASSPRRGREEKLFF
TGTGCCAGCTCACCCCGGAGGGGGCGGGAAGAAAAACTGTTTTTT
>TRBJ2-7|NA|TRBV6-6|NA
CASSYPEYSDEQYF
TGTGCCAGCAGTTACCCCGAGTATAGCGACGAGCAGTACTTC
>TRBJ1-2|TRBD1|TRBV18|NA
CASSPDRANYGYTF
TGTGCCAGCTCACCGGACAGGGCTAACTATGGCTACACCTTC
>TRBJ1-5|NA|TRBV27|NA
CASRGAGAQGNQPQHF
TGTGCCAGCAGGGGGGCGGGGGCACAGGGCAATCAGCCCCAGCATTTT
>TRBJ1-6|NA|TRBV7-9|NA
CASSSPGPNSPLHF
TGTGCCAGCAGCTCCCCGGGTCCGAATTCACCCCTCCACTTT
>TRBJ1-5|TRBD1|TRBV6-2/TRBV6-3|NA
CASSGQGLGQPQHF
TGTGCCAGCAGTGGACAGGGATTGGGTCAGCCCCAGCATTTT
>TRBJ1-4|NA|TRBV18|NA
CASSPAEVRIGKLFF
TGTGCCAGCTCACCAGCGGAAGTACGGATCGGAAAACTGTTTTTT
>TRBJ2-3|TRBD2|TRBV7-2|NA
CASSLGGGPTDTQYF
TGTGCCAGCAGCTTAGGCGGGGGGCCCACAGATACGCAGTATTTT
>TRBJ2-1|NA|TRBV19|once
CASSFRGPYNEQFF
TGTGCCAGTAGCTTCAGGGGTCCCTACAATGAGCAGTTCTTC
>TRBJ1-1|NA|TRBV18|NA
CASSSRRTEAFF
TGTGCCAGCTCCTCCCGTCGGACTGAAGCTTTCTTT
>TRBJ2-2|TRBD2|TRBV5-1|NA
CASSLALSGKGGELFF
TGCGCCAGCAGCTTGGCCCTTAGCGGGAAGGGCGGGGAGCTGTTTTTT
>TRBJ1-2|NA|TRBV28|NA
CASSLLVRGYGYTF
TGTGCCAGCAGTTTATTAGTCCGGGGCTATGGCTACACCTTC
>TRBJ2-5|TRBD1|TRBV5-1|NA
CASSSTGGSLAETQYF
TGCGCCAGCAGCTCGACAGGGGGCTCTCTCGCGGAGACCCAGTACTTC
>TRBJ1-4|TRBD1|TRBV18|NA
CASSPGQGGKLFF
TGTGCCAGCTCACCTGGACAGGGTGGAAAACTGTTTTTT
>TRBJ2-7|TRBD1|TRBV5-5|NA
CASSPPGTGRSYEQYF
TGTGCCAGCAGCCCACCCGGGACAGGCCGCTCCTACGAGCAGTACTTC
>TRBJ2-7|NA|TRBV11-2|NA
CASSFKPPYEQYF
TGTGCCAGCAGCTTCAAGCCCCCCTACGAGCAGTACTTC
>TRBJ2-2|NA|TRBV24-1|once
CATSDMGLASNTGELFF
TGTGCCACCAGTGATATGGGTCTAGCGTCGAACACCGGGGAGCTGTTTTTT
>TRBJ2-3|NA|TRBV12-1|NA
CASSWPRGDTQYF
TGTGCCAGCAGCTGGCCGAGGGGGGATACGCAGTATTTT
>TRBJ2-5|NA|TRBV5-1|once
CASSLTPGSQETQYF
TGCGCCAGCAGCTTGACCCCAGGAAGCCAAGAGACCCAGTACTTC
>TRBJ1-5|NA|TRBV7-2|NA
CASSLVAGIHQPQHF
TGTGCCAGCAGCTTAGTGGCAGGGATCCATCAGCCCCAGCATTTT
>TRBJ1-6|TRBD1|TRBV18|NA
CASSPIFGQGQNSPLHF
TGTGCCAGCTCACCGATATTTGGACAGGGACAGAATTCACCCCTCCACTTT